This T cell receptor (beta chain) was recovered during a study of cytomegalovirus exposure and HLA in healthy donors. Both 60 Vbeta primers and 13 Jbeta primers went into the PCR. Repertoires were generated with immunoSEQ multiplex PCR, while TCRdb's copy carries only in-frame clones and drops some. The data contain about 150,000 clones, around 80% of them singletons. CDR1 and CDR2 from the germline V gene are MNHNS and SASEGT. CDR3 length: 13 amino acids. V gave up 10 bases and J gave up 4 bases, with 14 bases separating them. This sequence was found in a man aged 18 to 29 in good health and CMV-seronegative. Material: PBMCs. The chain uses TRBV6-1 and TRBJ2-1, with D possibly TRBD1 on 6 matching bases. The CDR3 sequence is CATQGGLYNEQFF. For the CDR3, the DNA is TGTGCCACCCAAGGGGGTTTGTACAATGAGCAGTTCTTC.